This record looks at one T cell receptor beta chain sequence and its context. Its antigen is undetermined. The source of the sample is a study of T cells in narcolepsy. Background on the study: Enrolled donors included narcolepsy type 1 or type 2 patients and healthy controls.

This CDR3 comprises 16 residues. V gave up 2 bases and J gave up 9 bases; unmatched junction bases: 10. Germline V lookup: CDR1 SGHRS, CDR2 YFSETQ. Libraries were prepared by immunoSEQ multiplex PCR; TCRdb keeps only in-frame clonotypes and omits some of them. This repertoire shows 25,000 to 35,000 clones, approximately 87% found once; its top ten account for 1% to 1.5%. Study results and caveats: No autoreactive T cell clone sequences appeared in some memory CD4+ repertoires. Healthy controls reportedly lacked the autoreactive clonotypes serially found in patients' blood.

The receptor comes from a human donor with narcolepsy. The rearrangement links TRBV5-1 to TRBJ1-6, with TRBD1 matching 8 bases. Sample: CD45RA- memory CD4+ T cells from PBMCs. The CDR3 DNA follows: TGCGCCAGCAGCTTTTTTTCAGGGGGCGTAGGTTCACCCCTCCACTTT. Translating gives CASSFFSGGVGSPLHF.